The 2 T cell receptor beta chains reported below all come from one sample, sequenced in a study of cytomegalovirus exposure and HLA in healthy donors. The study ran its PCR with 60 Vbeta and 13 Jbeta primers. Data came from immunoSEQ multiplex PCR; TCRdb stores just in-frame clones and leaves some out. The table lists 100,000 to 150,000 clones, approximately 75% of them singletons. Input material: PBMCs. These TCRs come from a man between 50 and 59 years old in good health and CMV-seropositive.

V usage is TRBV11-3 and J usage is TRBJ2-2; D is unclear. The CDR3 has 12 amino acids. Germline assignment: CDR1 SGHNT and CDR2 YENEEA. V gave up 5 bases and J gave up 6 bases, with 7 bases separating them. CDR3 loop: CASSPPAGELFF. The CDR3 bases are TGTGCCAGCAGCCCCCCGGCCGGGGAGCTGTTTTTT.

The chain employs TRBV6-1 and TRBJ1-2, with D maybe TRBD1 (5 bases). CDR1 MNHNS and CDR2 SASEGT come from the germline V gene. The V and J ends lost 6 bases and 8 bases respectively, with 19 bases between them. CDR3 length: 14 amino acids. In nucleotides, the CDR3 is TGTGCCAGCAGCCCGCGCGGGGGAGCGGTAGGCTACACCTTC. This codes for CASSPRGGAVGYTF.